This T cell receptor (beta chain) was identified in a study of cytomegalovirus exposure and HLA in healthy donors. Findings and limits, study-wide: The HLA-A and HLA-B alleles of most subjects were reportedly predicted accurately from TCR beta sequences. Later analysis reportedly placed an Asian-associated ancestry cluster below the roughly 690-donor mean in N-insertions. Reports described diagnosis of cytomegalovirus status by the classifier as highly specific and sensitive.

Regarding this clone: Antigen unknown.

Donors likely had unrecorded immune exposures despite being nominally healthy when sampled. Primers included in the PCR were 60 Vbeta and 13 Jbeta primers. TCRdb keeps only in-frame clones here, not all; method: immunoSEQ multiplex PCR. The table shows 150,000 to 200,000 clones, with approximately 81% occurring only once. The CDR3 length is 15 residues. Trimming removed 5 bases from V and 5 bases from J, with 17 bases in between. Germline V gene sequence: CDR1 MGHDK, CDR2 SYGVNS. This sequence joins TRBV25-1 and TRBJ2-3; no clear D. Sequencing input: PBMCs. The origin of this receptor is a woman aged 25 to 45 in good health and CMV-seropositive. CDR3 sequence: CASSLTFSHGDTQYF. The DNA of the CDR3 is TGTGCCAGCAGTCTCACATTCTCCCATGGAGATACGCAGTATTTT.